These T cell receptor beta chains were read from a single sample in a study of OX40 agonist ivuxolimab in advanced cancers. Assay used: immunoSEQ multiplex PCR; TCRdb lists only in-frame clones, some missing. The sample records more than 60,000 clones, 80% to 85% being singletons. Sample: CD4+ or CD8+ T cells sorted from blood, taken in a trial of the OX40 agonist ivuxolimab. These receptors were obtained from an adult with an advanced solid tumor such as melanoma, head and neck, liver or kidney cancer. CDR3s include the opening cysteine and the closing phenylalanine or tryptophan. The order of the fields is V gene, clone size, J gene, D gene, CDR3 protein, CDR3 DNA. D genes are given only for firm matches. Size is omitted from some rows. Given values are once, few, many or a class for expanded clones.

v_gene: TRBV10-3
abundance: .
j_gene: TRBJ1-1
d_gene: .
CDR3aa: CAISEVGNTEAFF
CDR3nt: TGTGCCATCAGTGAGGTTGGGAACACTGAAGCTTTCTTT

v_gene: TRBV15
abundance: .
j_gene: TRBJ2-3
d_gene: .
CDR3aa: CATSRVEQPLREQYF
CDR3nt: TGTGCCACCAGCAGAGTTGAGCAGCCCCTCCGAGAGCAGTATTTT

v_gene: TRBV2
abundance: .
j_gene: TRBJ1-2
d_gene: .
CDR3aa: CASSEGRTNYGYTF
CDR3nt: TGTGCCAGCAGTGAAGGTCGGACTAACTATGGCTACACCTTC

v_gene: TRBV12-5
abundance: few
j_gene: TRBJ1-1
d_gene: .
CDR3aa: CASATTGSLNTEAFF
CDR3nt: TGTGCTAGTGCCACCACGGGCAGTCTGAACACTGAAGCTTTCTTT

v_gene: TRBV6-5
abundance: .
j_gene: TRBJ2-7
d_gene: TRBD1
CDR3aa: CASSYGTGGFEQYF
CDR3nt: TGTGCCAGCAGTTACGGGACAGGGGGCTTCGAGCAGTACTTC

v_gene: TRBV7-2
abundance: .
j_gene: TRBJ1-5
d_gene: .
CDR3aa: CASSFTFNQPQHF
CDR3nt: TGTGCCAGCAGCTTTACATTTAATCAGCCCCAGCATTTT

v_gene: TRBV4-1
abundance: .
j_gene: TRBJ2-3
d_gene: TRBD2
CDR3aa: CASSQVPTSVSTDTQYF
CDR3nt: TGCGCCAGCAGCCAAGTCCCGACTAGCGTGAGCACAGATACGCAGTATTTT

v_gene: TRBV2
abundance: .
j_gene: TRBJ2-2
d_gene: .
CDR3aa: CASKWRLNTGELFF
CDR3nt: TGTGCCAGCAAGTGGAGGTTGAACACCGGGGAGCTGTTTTTT

v_gene: TRBV4-2
abundance: .
j_gene: TRBJ2-1
d_gene: TRBD2
CDR3aa: CASSQELTGGPWNEQFF
CDR3nt: TGTGCCAGCAGCCAAGAGCTCACGGGGGGGCCGTGGAATGAGCAGTTCTTC

v_gene: TRBV28
abundance: .
j_gene: TRBJ1-5
d_gene: .
CDR3aa: CASQFGGGGNQPQHF
CDR3nt: TGTGCCAGCCAATTTGGGGGGGGTGGGAATCAGCCCCAGCATTTT

v_gene: TRBV2
abundance: few
j_gene: TRBJ2-1
d_gene: .
CDR3aa: CASSEEGWNEQFF
CDR3nt: TGTGCCAGCAGTGAGGAGGGTTGGAATGAGCAGTTCTTC

v_gene: TRBV9
abundance: few
j_gene: TRBJ1-2
d_gene: TRBD1
CDR3aa: CASSPLGQEGYTF
CDR3nt: TGTGCCAGCAGCCCCCTCGGACAGGAAGGCTACACCTTC

v_gene: TRBV5-4
abundance: .
j_gene: TRBJ2-3
d_gene: .
CDR3aa: CASSLLGSDTQYF
CDR3nt: TGTGCCAGCAGCTTGCTCGGGTCCGATACGCAGTATTTT

v_gene: TRBV9
abundance: .
j_gene: TRBJ1-2
d_gene: TRBD1
CDR3aa: CASSGTPGQGLDYGYTF
CDR3nt: TGTGCCAGCAGCGGAACCCCGGGACAGGGACTCGACTATGGCTACACCTTC

v_gene: TRBV19
abundance: once
j_gene: TRBJ1-4
d_gene: .
CDR3aa: CASSDSLRGRTNEKLFF
CDR3nt: TGTGCCAGTAGTGATTCGCTACGGGGGAGAACTAATGAAAAACTGTTTTTT

v_gene: TRBV30
abundance: .
j_gene: TRBJ1-1
d_gene: .
CDR3aa: CAWSDRKPGMNTEAFF
CDR3nt: TGTGCCTGGAGTGACAGGAAACCCGGGATGAACACTGAAGCTTTCTTT

v_gene: TRBV7-2
abundance: .
j_gene: TRBJ2-7
d_gene: TRBD2
CDR3aa: CASSPRRGGRAYEQYF
CDR3nt: TGTGCCAGCAGCCCCCGCCGGGGAGGGAGAGCCTACGAGCAGTACTTC

v_gene: TRBV19
abundance: .
j_gene: TRBJ1-1
d_gene: .
CDR3aa: CASSIEGRGTEAFF
CDR3nt: TGTGCCAGTAGTATCGAAGGCAGGGGCACTGAAGCTTTCTTT

v_gene: TRBV20-1
abundance: .
j_gene: TRBJ1-1
d_gene: .
CDR3aa: CSARLNTEAFF
CDR3nt: TGCAGTGCTCGCCTTAACACTGAAGCTTTCTTT

v_gene: TRBV4-1
abundance: .
j_gene: TRBJ2-1
d_gene: TRBD1
CDR3aa: CASSQPTGTGGNEQFF
CDR3nt: TGCGCCAGCAGCCAGCCCACCGGGACAGGGGGCAATGAGCAGTTCTTC

v_gene: TRBV28
abundance: .
j_gene: TRBJ1-3
d_gene: .
CDR3aa: CASSSGLGGNTIYF
CDR3nt: TGTGCCAGCAGCTCAGGGTTAGGTGGAAACACCATATATTTT

v_gene: TRBV25-1
abundance: .
j_gene: TRBJ2-1
d_gene: TRBD2
CDR3aa: CASSNLAGGVNEQFF
CDR3nt: TGTGCCAGCAGTAACCTAGCGGGGGGCGTCAATGAGCAGTTCTTC

v_gene: TRBV6-6
abundance: .
j_gene: TRBJ1-2
d_gene: .
CDR3aa: CASSSGWASLYGYTF
CDR3nt: TGTGCCAGCAGTAGCGGGTGGGCAAGCCTCTATGGCTACACCTTC

v_gene: TRBV6-5
abundance: .
j_gene: TRBJ2-5
d_gene: TRBD2
CDR3aa: CASSYDSRLAETQYF
CDR3nt: TGTGCCAGCAGTTACGATTCTCGACTAGCAGAGACCCAGTACTTC

v_gene: TRBV7-9
abundance: .
j_gene: TRBJ1-1
d_gene: TRBD1
CDR3aa: CASSGKTGLHTEAFF
CDR3nt: TGTGCCAGCAGCGGGAAGACAGGGTTGCACACTGAAGCTTTCTTT

v_gene: TRBV2
abundance: .
j_gene: TRBJ1-1
d_gene: .
CDR3aa: CASRESPGTYFEAFF
CDR3nt: TGTGCCAGCAGGGAAAGCCCCGGGACATATTTTGAAGCTTTCTTT

v_gene: TRBV9
abundance: .
j_gene: TRBJ1-2
d_gene: .
CDR3aa: CASSVPGGYGYTF
CDR3nt: TGTGCCAGCAGCGTACCCGGGGGCTATGGCTACACCTTC

v_gene: TRBV7-3
abundance: .
j_gene: TRBJ2-1
d_gene: TRBD1
CDR3aa: CASSAGQGPYNEQFF
CDR3nt: TGTGCCAGCAGCGCAGGACAGGGCCCCTACAATGAGCAGTTCTTC

v_gene: TRBV7-2
abundance: .
j_gene: TRBJ2-7
d_gene: .
CDR3aa: CASSLGTEYEQYF
CDR3nt: TGTGCCAGCAGCTTAGGGACAGAGTACGAGCAGTACTTC

v_gene: TRBV27
abundance: .
j_gene: TRBJ2-1
d_gene: TRBD1
CDR3aa: CASSTRTGGERSSYNEQFF
CDR3nt: TGTGCCAGCAGTACGCGGACAGGGGGCGAACGGAGCTCCTACAATGAGCAGTTCTTC

v_gene: TRBV5-6
abundance: .
j_gene: TRBJ1-2
d_gene: .
CDR3aa: CASSRRANYGYTF
CDR3nt: TGTGCCAGCAGCCGGAGGGCTAACTATGGCTACACCTTC

v_gene: TRBV19
abundance: once
j_gene: TRBJ2-5
d_gene: .
CDR3aa: CASSMFGRETQYF
CDR3nt: TGTGCCAGTAGTATGTTCGGGAGAGAGACCCAGTACTTC

v_gene: TRBV28
abundance: .
j_gene: TRBJ2-2
d_gene: .
CDR3aa: CASYSQNTGELFF
CDR3nt: TGTGCCAGCTACAGCCAGAACACCGGGGAGCTGTTTTTT

v_gene: TRBV19
abundance: .
j_gene: TRBJ2-5
d_gene: .
CDR3aa: CASSPGYTETQYF
CDR3nt: TGTGCCAGTAGTCCAGGGTACACAGAGACCCAGTACTTC

v_gene: TRBV13
abundance: .
j_gene: TRBJ2-7
d_gene: .
CDR3aa: CASSLGPRGPREQYF
CDR3nt: TGTGCCAGCAGCTTAGGCCCCAGGGGTCCCAGGGAGCAGTACTTC

v_gene: TRBV7-6
abundance: .
j_gene: TRBJ1-3
d_gene: .
CDR3aa: CASSLGLVGTGNTIYF
CDR3nt: TGTGCCAGCAGCTTAGGTTTGGTAGGGACTGGAAACACCATATATTTT

v_gene: TRBV6-6
abundance: .
j_gene: TRBJ2-7
d_gene: .
CDR3aa: CASIKGKGAYEQYF
CDR3nt: TGTGCCAGCATTAAGGGAAAGGGAGCCTACGAGCAGTACTTC

v_gene: TRBV7-2
abundance: .
j_gene: TRBJ2-7
d_gene: .
CDR3aa: CASSLERRGPYEQYF
CDR3nt: TGTGCCAGCAGCTTAGAGAGAAGGGGACCCTACGAGCAGTACTTC

v_gene: TRBV19
abundance: .
j_gene: TRBJ1-5
d_gene: .
CDR3aa: CASSPRAKVVIGEPQHF
CDR3nt: TGTGCCAGTAGCCCGCGGGCTAAGGTCGTAATAGGTGAGCCCCAGCATTTT

v_gene: TRBV10-3
abundance: .
j_gene: TRBJ2-2
d_gene: .
CDR3aa: CAISLEGTGELFF
CDR3nt: TGTGCCATCAGTTTGGAGGGTACCGGGGAGCTGTTTTTT

v_gene: TRBV6-6
abundance: .
j_gene: TRBJ1-2
d_gene: .
CDR3aa: CASYANYGYTF
CDR3nt: TGTGCCAGTTACGCGAACTATGGCTACACCTTC

v_gene: TRBV21-1
abundance: .
j_gene: TRBJ2-7
d_gene: .
CDR3aa: CASPGGDRGQLWGTYEQYF
CDR3nt: TGTGCCAGCCCTGGAGGAGACAGGGGCCAACTGTGGGGAACCTACGAGCAGTACTTC

v_gene: TRBV7-3
abundance: .
j_gene: TRBJ1-1
d_gene: .
CDR3aa: CASSLQGGTEAFF
CDR3nt: TGTGCCAGCAGCTTGCAGGGAGGCACTGAAGCTTTCTTT

v_gene: TRBV19
abundance: .
j_gene: TRBJ2-3
d_gene: TRBD2
CDR3aa: CASSTHRTSGGTDTQYF
CDR3nt: TGTGCCAGTAGTACCCACCGGACTAGCGGGGGCACAGATACGCAGTATTTT

v_gene: TRBV2
abundance: .
j_gene: TRBJ2-3
d_gene: TRBD2
CDR3aa: CASSQLAGAGDTQYF
CDR3nt: TGTGCCAGCAGTCAGTTAGCGGGGGCAGGAGATACGCAGTATTTT

v_gene: TRBV19
abundance: .
j_gene: TRBJ2-3
d_gene: .
CDR3aa: CASRSPPSDTDTQYF
CDR3nt: TGTGCCAGTAGAAGTCCCCCCTCAGACACAGATACGCAGTATTTT

v_gene: TRBV25-1
abundance: .
j_gene: TRBJ1-2
d_gene: .
CDR3aa: CASSVEGLKGYTF
CDR3nt: TGTGCCAGCAGTGTGGAAGGCCTAAAGGGCTACACCTTC

v_gene: TRBV6-1
abundance: few
j_gene: TRBJ2-1
d_gene: .
CDR3aa: CASSFRGSYNEQFF
CDR3nt: TGTGCCAGCAGTTTCAGGGGCTCCTACAATGAGCAGTTCTTC

v_gene: TRBV6-6
abundance: .
j_gene: TRBJ2-1
d_gene: .
CDR3aa: CASSRTQVAHNEQFF
CDR3nt: TGTGCCAGCAGCCGGACCCAGGTGGCCCACAATGAGCAGTTCTTC

v_gene: TRBV7-8
abundance: .
j_gene: TRBJ1-2
d_gene: TRBD1
CDR3aa: CASTDVPGQGAGGYTF
CDR3nt: TGTGCCAGCACCGATGTACCGGGACAGGGGGCTGGTGGCTACACCTTC

v_gene: TRBV18
abundance: .
j_gene: TRBJ1-1
d_gene: .
CDR3aa: CASSHKQGEAFF
CDR3nt: TGTGCCAGCTCACACAAGCAGGGGGAAGCTTTCTTT

v_gene: TRBV19
abundance: .
j_gene: TRBJ2-5
d_gene: TRBD2
CDR3aa: CASSSTSGGAETQYF
CDR3nt: TGTGCCAGTAGTTCCACTAGCGGGGGGGCCGAGACCCAGTACTTC

v_gene: TRBV29-1
abundance: .
j_gene: TRBJ2-3
d_gene: .
CDR3aa: CSVEDARVPTDTQYF
CDR3nt: TGCAGCGTTGAAGACGCCAGGGTCCCCACAGATACGCAGTATTTT

v_gene: TRBV5-1
abundance: .
j_gene: TRBJ1-2
d_gene: .
CDR3aa: CASSLVGKEGGYTF
CDR3nt: TGCGCCAGCAGCTTGGTGGGGAAAGAAGGCGGCTACACCTTC

v_gene: TRBV6-6
abundance: .
j_gene: TRBJ2-7
d_gene: .
CDR3aa: CASRSDFYEQYF
CDR3nt: TGTGCCAGCAGATCCGACTTCTACGAGCAGTACTTC

v_gene: TRBV5-1
abundance: .
j_gene: TRBJ2-5
d_gene: TRBD2
CDR3aa: CASSLVPSGGRETQYF
CDR3nt: TGCGCCAGCAGCTTGGTGCCTAGCGGGGGGCGTGAGACCCAGTACTTC

v_gene: TRBV5-8
abundance: .
j_gene: TRBJ2-1
d_gene: .
CDR3aa: CASSSSRGSNEQFF
CDR3nt: TGTGCCAGCAGCTCGTCGCGGGGAAGCAATGAGCAGTTCTTC